The 23 T cell receptor beta chains given below trace back to one sample, sequenced in a study of cytomegalovirus exposure and HLA in healthy donors. It was with 60 Vbeta and 13 Jbeta primers that the PCR ran. The assay was immunoSEQ multiplex PCR, and TCRdb's table has in-frame clones only and misses some. The repertoire consists of 25,000 to 30,000 clones, with 62% occurring once and the leading ten covering around two fifths. The sequencing input was PBMCs. Receptor source: a male donor in good health and CMV-seropositive.

There are a few counts of this clone. The chain couples TRBV4-1 to TRBJ2-7, with a weak D call TRBD1 (6 bases). V lost 6 bases and J lost 1, with 16 bases in between. The CDR3 is 15 residues long. In germline, CDR1 is MGHRA, CDR2 YSYEKL. CDR3 nucleotide sequence: TGCGCCAGCAGTCGGTCGCCGGGACAATCCTACGAGCAGTACTTC. Its translation: CASSRSPGQSYEQYF.

This rearrangement joins TRBV18 to TRBJ1-2, with D perhaps TRBD1 (5 bases). Germline lookup yields CDR1 KGHSH and CDR2 LQKENI. The V end was cut by 3 bases, the J end by 7 bases, with 21 bases between. The CDR3 contains 16 residues. CDR3: CASSPNPTAPLSGYTF. CDR3 in DNA: TGTGCCAGCTCACCTAACCCGACAGCCCCATTGAGTGGCTACACCTTC.

This chain connects TRBV7-9 to TRBJ1-3, with 7 bases aligning to TRBD1. V was clipped by 4 bases and J by 0 bases; unmatched bases: 9. The germline gives CDR1 SEHNR, CDR2 FQNEAQ (reference sequence). The CDR3 length is 17 residues. CDR3 loop: CASSSTGTEHSGNTIYF. The DNA of the CDR3 is TGTGCCAGCAGCTCCACCGGGACAGAGCACTCTGGAAACACCATATATTTT.

The chain combines TRBV7-9 with TRBJ1-5, with 7 bases that match TRBD1. The germline V gene encodes CDR1 SEHNR and CDR2 FQNEAQ (reference sequence). The CDR3 covers 16 residues. V dropped 1 base and J dropped 1; count of bases not matched to a gene: 4. The CDR3 sequence: CASSLGAGGSNQPQHF. The CDR3 DNA reads TGTGCCAGCAGCTTAGGGGCAGGGGGGAGCAATCAGCCCCAGCATTTT.

The chain uses TRBV6-1 and TRBJ1-6; D is ambiguous. In germline, CDR1 is MNHNS, CDR2 SASEGT. This CDR3 contains 15 residues. Trimming took 1 base from V and 8 from J, leaving 12 bases between them. CDR3 residues: CASSEGPGRHSPLHF. The CDR3 DNA reads TGTGCCAGCAGTGAAGGCCCAGGAAGGCATTCACCCCTCCACTTT.

This clone turned up a few times. The chain couples TRBV2 to TRBJ2-1; 12 nucleotides match TRBD2. This CDR3 is 15 amino acids long. The germline gives CDR1 SNHLY, CDR2 FYNNEI. Trimming removed 8 bases from V and 9 bases from J; junction bases left unmatched: 11. CDR3 in amino acids: CASERRLAGASEQFF. The DNA of the CDR3 is TGTGCCAGCGAACGTCGACTAGCGGGGGCAAGTGAGCAGTTCTTC. The full variable domain, its missing parts supplied by reference TRBV2 and TRBJ2-1, is EPEVTQTPSHQVTQMGQEVILRCVPISNHLYFYWYRQILGQKVEFLVSFYNNEISEKSEIFDDQFSVERPDGSNFTLKIRSTKLEDSAMYFCASERRLAGASEQFFGPGTRLTVL.

The CDR3 region is CASSRSRGSGNTIYF. The CDR3 region has the DNA TGTGCCAGCAGCCGGAGCAGGGGATCCGGAAACACCATATATTTT. This rearrangement joins TRBV5-6 to TRBJ1-3; D perhaps matches TRBD1 (6 bases). Germline V gene sequence: CDR1 SGHDT, CDR2 YYEEEE. The CDR3 sequence is 15 residues long. V lost 4 bases and J 4 bases, leaving 15 bases between the germline ends.

This chain joins TRBV6-5 and TRBJ2-5; TRBD2 matches 7 bases. Per germline, CDR1 MNHEY and CDR2 SVGAGI. After removal of 5 bases from V and 6 bases from J, the junction contained 12 bases not matched to a gene. The CDR3 extends over 15 amino acids. Here the CDR3 DNA reads TGTGCCAGCAGTCCTCCGTCTGGGGGGGGAAAGACCCAGTACTTC. Translating gives CASSPPSGGGKTQYF.

The chain joins TRBV4-1 to TRBJ2-7; tentatively, D is TRBD2 (5 bases). Trimming left V 4 bases short and J 1 base short, with 11 bases between. This CDR3 has 14 amino acids. The germline V gene encodes CDR1 MGHRA and CDR2 YSYEKL. DNA for the CDR3: TGCGCCAGCAGCCCAAGGGAGTCTTCCTACGAGCAGTACTTC. Translating it yields CASSPRESSYEQYF.

The chain combines TRBV5-1 with TRBJ1-2; D unclear. The CDR3 runs to 16 residues. Trimming took 0 bases from V and 1 from J, leaving 13 bases between them. The germline V gene encodes CDR1 SGHRS and CDR2 YFSETQ. The CDR3 reads CASSLEFGGFNYGYTF. CDR3 nucleotides: TGCGCCAGCAGCTTGGAATTCGGAGGGTTTAACTATGGCTACACCTTC.

The CDR3 loop reads CASSGRSSGANVLTF. For the CDR3, the DNA is TGTGCCAGCAGCGGAAGGAGCTCTGGGGCCAACGTCCTGACTTTC. The V and J genes are TRBV6-5 and TRBJ2-6; D ambiguous. Germline loops: CDR1 MNHEY, CDR2 SVGAGI. The CDR3 contains 15 residues. The V end lost 6 bases, the J end lost 0 bases, and 9 bases lay between the germline ends.

The chain carries TRBV18 and TRBJ2-7, with D perhaps TRBD2 (5 bases). Germline V gene lookup returns CDR1 KGHSH and CDR2 LQKENI. This CDR3 region has 15 residues. The V end was cut by 2 bases, the J end by 1 base, with 12 bases between. Here the CDR3 reads CASSPASGGSYEQYF. The CDR3 DNA follows: TGTGCCAGCTCACCAGCGAGCGGAGGATCCTACGAGCAGTACTTC. Full variable domain (outside the CDR3, taken from reference TRBV18 and TRBJ2-7): NAGVMQNPRHLVRRRGQEARLRCSPMKGHSHVYWYRQLPEEGLKFMVYLQKENIIDESGMPKERFSAEFPKEGPSILRIQQVVRGDSAAYFCASSPASGGSYEQYFGPGTRLTVT.

This clone was picked up a small number of times. The gene calls are TRBV6-6 and TRBJ2-5; D may be TRBD1 (6 bases). TRBJ2-7 explains the end of the DNA better; the J call may be wrong. The CDR3 sequence is 15 residues long. Germline V CDR1 and CDR2: MNHNY, SVGAGI (reference sequence). The DNA for the CDR3 is TGTGCCAGCAGTTACTCAGCAGGGGAGTGGTACGAGCAGTACTTC. As protein: CASSYSAGEWYEQYF.

Worth noting for this clone: One end of the junction varies from germline; a read error may be responsible. The V call is TRBV15, the J call TRBJ2-7; 11 positions match TRBD2. The CDR3 loop spans 18 amino acids. Germline loops: CDR1 LNHNV, CDR2 YYDKDF (reference sequence). The CDR3 DNA follows: TGTGCCATCAGCAGAGATCGGGCCCTAGCGGGGGGTTTATACGAGCAGTACTTC. Its protein product is CAISRDRALAGGLYEQYF.

The rearrangement uses TRBV5-1 and TRBJ2-5; TRBD2 agrees at 8 bases. CDR3 length: 17 residues. The trim removed 0 bases at V and 0 bases at J, leaving 7 bases unmatched. The germline V gene has CDR1 SGHRS and CDR2 YFSETQ. The chain's CDR3 is CASSLVLAGSYQETQYF. The CDR3 region has the DNA TGCGCCAGCAGCTTGGTTCTAGCGGGTTCGTACCAAGAGACCCAGTACTTC.

The chain employs TRBV25-1 and TRBJ2-3; D gene unclear. Trimming took 1 base from V and 2 from J, leaving 7 bases between them. Germline lookup yields CDR1 MGHDK and CDR2 SYGVNS. CDR3 length: 14 amino acids. CDR3 DNA: TGTGCCAGCAGTGAATTTAGCCTCACAGATACGCAGTATTTT. Amino acid sequence: CASSEFSLTDTQYF.

This clone appeared a few times. The genes are TRBV30 and TRBJ2-1; 8 bases match TRBD2. Trimming at V came to 1 base and at J to 10 bases, leaving 12 bases not matched to a gene. The V gene's germline CDR1 is GTSNPN and CDR2 SVGIG (reference sequence). This CDR3 spans 15 amino acids. In DNA form, the CDR3 reads TGTGCCTGGAGTGCTACTGTCCTAGCGGGTAGGGAGCAGTTCTTC. Translation: CAWSATVLAGREQFF.

This clone was observed a single time. The chain joins TRBV2 to TRBJ2-1; the match to TRBD2 covers 11 bases. The V segment lost 6 bases and the J segment 9 bases; nucleotides outside the gene matches: 7. This CDR3 comprises 14 residues. Germline-derived CDR1 and CDR2 are SNHLY and FYNNEI. The CDR3 DNA sequence: TGTGCCAGCAGCCTTAGCGGGAGGGAGGGTGAGCAGTTCTTC. Protein: CASSLSGREGEQFF.

In its sample, this clone was seen a few times. This rearrangement joins TRBV5-1 to TRBJ2-7; no reliable D call. CDR3 length: 14 amino acids. The V end was cut by 4 bases, the J end by 2 bases, with 13 bases between. Germline V CDR1 and CDR2: SGHRS, YFSETQ. The CDR3 nucleotides read TGCGCCAGCAGCCACCCGGAGTCAGCCTACGAGCAGTACTTC. Protein product: CASSHPESAYEQYF.

The gene calls are TRBV6-5 and TRBJ1-2; 7 nucleotides match TRBD1. CDR1 MNHEY and CDR2 SVGAGI come from the germline V gene. The CDR3 has 13 amino acids. The trim removed 11 bases at V and 3 bases at J, leaving 9 bases unmatched. The CDR3, as DNA: TGTGCCGCCTCCAGGGGGAATTACTATGGCTACACCTTC. The encoded protein is CAASRGNYYGYTF.

The gene calls are TRBV4-2 and TRBJ2-7, with TRBD2 identical over 8 bases. CDR1 is LGHNA, CDR2 YNFKEQ, per germline. V gave up 4 bases and J gave up 5 bases; unmatched junction bases: 7. This CDR3 contains 14 residues. The CDR3 bases are TGTGCCAGCAGCCGACTGGGACTAGGGGACGAGCAGTACTTC. Residues: CASSRLGLGDEQYF.

In this sample, this clone turned up a few times. The rearrangement uses TRBV30 and TRBJ1-1, with D possibly TRBD1 on 6 matching bases. CDR1 GTSNPN and CDR2 SVGIG come from the germline V gene (reference sequence). The CDR3 has 10 residues. Trimming removed 2 bases at V and 10 bases at J, with 8 bases between. CDR3 amino acids: CAWSRGGAFF. DNA of the CDR3: TGTGCCTGGAGTAGGGGGGGAGCTTTCTTT. Drawing the rest from reference TRBV30 and TRBJ1-1, the complete variable domain is SQTIHQWPATLVQPVGSPLSLECTVEGTSNPNLYWYRQAAGRGLQLLFYSVGIGQISSEVPQNLSASRPQDRQFILSSKKLLLSDSGFYLCAWSRGGAFFGQGTRLTVV.

The chain is built from TRBV2 and TRBJ2-2; no clear D. V lost 4 bases to trimming and J lost 0 bases, with 12 bases between them. The CDR3 contains 16 residues. CDR1 SNHLY and CDR2 FYNNEI come from the germline V gene. CDR3 sequence: CASSGGPPANTGELFF. CDR3 in DNA: TGTGCCAGCAGTGGAGGTCCTCCCGCGAACACCGGGGAGCTGTTTTTT.